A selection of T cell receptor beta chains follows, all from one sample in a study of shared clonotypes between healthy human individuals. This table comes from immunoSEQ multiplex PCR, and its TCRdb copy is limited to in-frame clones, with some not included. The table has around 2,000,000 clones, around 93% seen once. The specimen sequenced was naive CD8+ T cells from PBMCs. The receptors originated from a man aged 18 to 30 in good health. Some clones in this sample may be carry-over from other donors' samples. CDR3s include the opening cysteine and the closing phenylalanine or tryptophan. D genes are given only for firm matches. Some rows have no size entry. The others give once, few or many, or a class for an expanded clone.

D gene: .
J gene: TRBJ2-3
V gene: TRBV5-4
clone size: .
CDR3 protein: CASSLGGLDGLVIGDTQYF
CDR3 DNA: TGTGCCAGCAGCTTGGGGGGGCTAGATGGGCTGGTTATTGGAGATACGCAGTATTTT

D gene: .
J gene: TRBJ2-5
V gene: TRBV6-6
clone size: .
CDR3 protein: CASSYSRLPRETQYF
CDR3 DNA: TGTGCCAGCAGTTACTCGCGACTTCCCAGAGAGACCCAGTACTTC

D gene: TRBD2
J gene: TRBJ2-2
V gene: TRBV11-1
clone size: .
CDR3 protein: CASSLVSSGSSTGELFF
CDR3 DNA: TGTGCCAGCAGCTTAGTATCTAGCGGGAGTTCAACCGGGGAGCTGTTTTTT

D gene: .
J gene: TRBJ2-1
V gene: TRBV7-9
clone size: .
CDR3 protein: CASGGGYNEQFF
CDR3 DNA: TGTGCCAGCGGGGGAGGCTACAATGAGCAGTTCTTC

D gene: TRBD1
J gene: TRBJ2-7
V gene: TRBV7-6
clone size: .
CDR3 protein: CASSPRGPGGSYEQYF
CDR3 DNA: TGTGCCAGCAGCCCTAGGGGGCCAGGGGGTTCCTACGAGCAGTACTTC

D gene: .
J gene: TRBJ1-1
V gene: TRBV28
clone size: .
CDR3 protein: CASRLGEAGVAFF
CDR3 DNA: TGTGCCAGCAGACTAGGCGAGGCTGGGGTAGCTTTCTTT

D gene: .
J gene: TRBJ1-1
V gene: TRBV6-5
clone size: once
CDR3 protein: CASSRTLMNTEAFF
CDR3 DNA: TGTGCCAGCAGTAGGACCCTCATGAACACTGAAGCTTTCTTT

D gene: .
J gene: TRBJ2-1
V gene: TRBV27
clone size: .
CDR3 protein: CASGTNEQFF
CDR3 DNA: TGTGCCAGCGGGACTAATGAGCAGTTCTTC

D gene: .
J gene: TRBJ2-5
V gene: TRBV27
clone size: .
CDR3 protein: CASSSTDFQETQYF
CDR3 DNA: TGTGCCAGCAGTTCTACAGATTTTCAAGAGACCCAGTACTTC

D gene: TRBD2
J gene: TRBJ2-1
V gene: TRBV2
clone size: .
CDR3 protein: CASPRGAGGVWDNEQFF
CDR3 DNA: TGTGCCAGCCCGCGGGGGGCGGGAGGGGTTTGGGACAATGAGCAGTTCTTC

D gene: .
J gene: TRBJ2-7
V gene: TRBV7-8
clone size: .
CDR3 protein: CASSPLGGRGYEQYF
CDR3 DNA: TGTGCCAGCAGCCCATTAGGTGGCCGGGGATACGAGCAGTACTTC

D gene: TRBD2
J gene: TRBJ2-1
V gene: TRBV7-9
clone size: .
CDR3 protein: CASSRAGGRAGNEQFF
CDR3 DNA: TGTGCCAGCAGTCGAGCGGGCGGGAGGGCCGGCAATGAGCAGTTCTTC

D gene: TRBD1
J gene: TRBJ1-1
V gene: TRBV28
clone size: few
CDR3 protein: CASSPRTGGMNTEAFF
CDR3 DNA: TGTGCCAGCAGTCCCCGGACAGGGGGCATGAACACTGAAGCTTTCTTT

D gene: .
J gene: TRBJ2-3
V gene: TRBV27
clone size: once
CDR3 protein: CASRTHSGTDTQYF
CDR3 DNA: TGTGCCAGCAGAACGCATAGCGGCACAGATACGCAGTATTTT

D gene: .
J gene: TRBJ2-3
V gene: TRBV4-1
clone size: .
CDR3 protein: CASSQAERDTQYF
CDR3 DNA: TGCGCCAGCAGCCAAGCAGAGCGGGATACGCAGTATTTT

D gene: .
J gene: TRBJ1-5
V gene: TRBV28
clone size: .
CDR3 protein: CASSLVGFKNQPQHF
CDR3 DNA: TGTGCCAGCAGTTTAGTAGGGTTTAAGAATCAGCCCCAGCATTTT

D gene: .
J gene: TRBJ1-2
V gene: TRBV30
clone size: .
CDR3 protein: CAWRTHEGGANYGYTF
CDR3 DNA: TGTGCCTGGAGGACCCATGAGGGGGGGGCTAACTATGGCTACACCTTC

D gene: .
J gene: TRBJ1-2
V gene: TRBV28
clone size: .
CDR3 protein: CASSLGGNNYGYTF
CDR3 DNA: TGTGCCAGCAGTTTAGGGGGGAATAACTATGGCTACACCTTC

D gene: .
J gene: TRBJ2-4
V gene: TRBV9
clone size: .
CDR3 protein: CASSVGGNKNIQYF
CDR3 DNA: TGTGCCAGCAGCGTAGGGGGGAACAAAAACATTCAGTACTTC

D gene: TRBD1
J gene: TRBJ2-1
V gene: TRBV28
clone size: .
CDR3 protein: CASSLRQGKSLNEQFF
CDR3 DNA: TGTGCCAGCAGTTTGCGACAGGGGAAGTCTCTTAATGAGCAGTTCTTC

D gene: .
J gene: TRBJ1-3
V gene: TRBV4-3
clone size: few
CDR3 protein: CASSQERHSGNTIYF
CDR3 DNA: TGCGCCAGCAGCCAAGAACGGCACTCTGGAAACACCATATATTTT

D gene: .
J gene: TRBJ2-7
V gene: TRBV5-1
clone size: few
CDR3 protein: CASSFGYSSSYEQYF
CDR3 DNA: TGCGCCAGCAGCTTCGGGTACTCTAGCTCCTACGAGCAGTACTTC

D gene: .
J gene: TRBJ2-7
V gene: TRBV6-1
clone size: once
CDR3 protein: CASSEVGYEQYF
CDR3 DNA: TGTGCCAGCAGTGAAGTGGGCTACGAGCAGTACTTC

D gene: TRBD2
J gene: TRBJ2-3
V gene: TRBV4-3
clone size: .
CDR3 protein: CASSRIFSGRGTDTQYF
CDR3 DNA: TGCGCCAGCAGCCGCATTTTCAGCGGGAGGGGGACAGATACGCAGTATTTT

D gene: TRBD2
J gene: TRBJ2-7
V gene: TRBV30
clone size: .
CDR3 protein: CAWNSGTSGKYEQYF
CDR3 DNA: TGTGCCTGGAATTCCGGGACTAGCGGGAAATACGAGCAGTACTTC

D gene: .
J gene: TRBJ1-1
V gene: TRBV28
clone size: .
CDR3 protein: CASSLPDSLSKAFF
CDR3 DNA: TGTGCCAGCAGTTTACCGGACAGTCTCTCAAAAGCTTTCTTT

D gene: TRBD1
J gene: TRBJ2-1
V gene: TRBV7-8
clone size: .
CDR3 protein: CASSSGQGSYNEQFF
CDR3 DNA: TGTGCCAGCAGCTCGGGACAGGGGTCCTACAATGAGCAGTTCTTC